Given below is one T cell receptor (beta chain) in context. Sequencing was performed with immunoSEQ multiplex PCR; in TCRdb, only in-frame clones are kept and a portion is missing. The sample yields over 150,000 clones, approximately 85% seen once. In germline, CDR1 is MNHEY, CDR2 SMNVEV (reference sequence). Trimming left V 6 bases short and J 5 bases short, with 13 bases between. This CDR3 region has 13 residues. This sample was included in a study of blood T cell repertoires in COVID-19. The sequencing sample was made of peripheral blood. The receptor's source is a man aged 60 to 75 with COVID-19, enrolled during active disease. The chain uses TRBV27 and TRBJ1-1; D gene uncertain. The CDR3 bases are TGTGCCAGCAGCCGGCGGGGTCGTACTGAAGCTTTCTTT. This encodes CASSRRGRTEAFF.